This T cell receptor beta chain was retrieved from a study of cytomegalovirus exposure and HLA in healthy donors. PCR employed 60 Vbeta and 13 Jbeta primers. Repertoires were generated with immunoSEQ multiplex PCR, while TCRdb's copy carries only in-frame clones and drops some. The sample shows roughly 100,000 clones, roughly a tenth of them seen only once. This clone was observed a few times. Its antigen is unknown. Germline V lookup: CDR1 SQVTM, CDR2 ANQGSEA. The CDR3 loop spans 13 amino acids. V lost 3 bases to trimming and J lost 1 base, with 9 bases between them. Study findings and constraints: The majority of TCR sequences were rare, yet some public TCRs appeared in many donors. Donors belonging to an Asian-associated ancestry cluster reportedly showed fewer N-insertions in productive TCRs than the approximately 700-donor mean, according to what a later analysis found. A missense DCLRE1C variant was associated with V- and J-gene trimming of TCR beta chains in a later analysis, and an independent cohort replicated the association. TCR beta chains numbering some 160 were designated cytomegalovirus-associated.

The sequencing sample was made of PBMCs. This clonotype originated in a man aged 40-49 years in good health and CMV-seropositive. The chain combines TRBV29-1 with TRBJ1-1; D perhaps matches TRBD1 (5 bases). CDR3 DNA: TGCAGCGTTGAGTCAGGGAAGAACACTGAAGCTTTCTTT. It codes for CSVESGKNTEAFF. The whole variable domain, remainder taken from reference TRBV29-1 and TRBJ1-1, is SAVISQKPSRDICQRGTSLTIQCQVDSQVTMMFWYRQQPGQSLTLIATANQGSEATYESGFVIDKFPISRPNLTFSTLTVSNMSPEDSSIYLCSVESGKNTEAFFGQGTRLTVV.